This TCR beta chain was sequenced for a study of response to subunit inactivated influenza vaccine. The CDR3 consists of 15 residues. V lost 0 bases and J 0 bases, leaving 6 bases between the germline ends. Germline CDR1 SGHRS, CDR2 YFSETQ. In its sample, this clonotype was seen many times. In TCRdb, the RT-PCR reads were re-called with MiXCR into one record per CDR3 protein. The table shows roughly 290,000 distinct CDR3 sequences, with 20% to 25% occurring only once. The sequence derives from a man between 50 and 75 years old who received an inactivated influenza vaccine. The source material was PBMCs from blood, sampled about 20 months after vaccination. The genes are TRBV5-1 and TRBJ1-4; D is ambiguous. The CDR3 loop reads CASSLAGATNEKLFF. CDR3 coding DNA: TGCGCCAGCAGCTTGGCCGGGGCAACTAATGAAAAACTGTTTTTT.